This entry features one TCR beta chain sequence. This clonotype has only a few counts. The antigen this receptor binds is unknown. No base quality information exists; no much larger clone differs at one position. The sequencer was an Illumina HiSeq 1500. TCRdb reanalyzed the raw reads on its own, using fastp at Q25 for trimming and MiXCR for clone calling, and kept in-frame beta chains. Every CDR3 protein is listed once, alongside the most common genes and DNA of its rows. Recorded for this sample are over 25,000 distinct CDR3 sequences; under 20% of them occurred a single time. The ten largest clones add up to approximately 81% of the sample. The treatment or condition label here, explained by the study, means: in vitro stimulation with specific CMV peptide epitopes to enrich CMV-specific T cells. The data were taken from a study of T cell repertoires in cytomegalovirus infection (dated by TCRdb to between 2018 and 2021). About the investigation overall: Recently identified HLA-C-restricted CMV epitopes, whose presentation resists viral immunomodulation, were targeted by peptide stimulations together with well-studied HLA-B-restricted epitopes. Donor HLA type was relevant to the analysis, because carriage of CMV infection together with the matching HLA type was indicated by public TCR beta signatures.

What the work shows at the level of the full study, not this receptor alone: In both this cohort and an independent cohort of approximately 350 donors, the cumulative frequency of public TCR beta family members distinguished carriers of CMV infection plus the relevant HLA type. The ex vivo response was dominated by HLA-C-restricted CMV-specific TCR beta clonotypes, which also provided the single most frequent clonotype in two of eight donors.

V loses 5 bases, J loses 8 bases, and the germline ends lie 18 bases apart. Taken from the germline V gene, the CDR1 and CDR2 loops are SGHVS and FQNEAQ. The CDR3 holds 14 amino acids from the cysteine to the phenylalanine. The read is trimmed to its CDR3 DNA, 42 bases read in frame from base 1. In this chain, TRBV7-8 is recombined with TRBJ1-2; the D gene lacks a confident call. The sequence was obtained from a human donor in good health (CMV status not recorded). Some clones in this sample may be carry-over from other donors' samples. Sample: CD8+ T cells from cultured PBMCs, taken from culture after CMV antigen stimulation. Here is the DNA: TGTGCCAGCAGCAGCTTATCGGGGAGGGAGGGCTACACCTTC. Its translation reads: CASSSLSGREGYTF.